The 7 T cell receptor beta chains listed next were all sequenced from one sample in a study of neurological immune-mediated disorders. Via MiXCR, TCRdb re-called the 5' RACE reads, giving one row per CDR3 protein. This table has tens of thousands of distinct CDR3 sequences, almost 4% appearing once. Sample: PBMCs. All receptors come from a man aged 25-40 years with multiple sclerosis.

At least ten counts were recorded for this clonotype. Sequence at one end of the junction differs from germline and may be a read error. The genes are TRBV12-3 or TRBV12-4 and TRBJ1-5; D is unresolved. The CDR3 runs to 14 residues. The CDR3 sequence: CASSLGNSNQPQNF. The CDR3 DNA reads as TGTGCCAGCAGTTTAGGTAATAGCAATCAGCCCCAGAATTTT.

The chain carries TRBV7-8 and TRBJ2-1; D possibly corresponds to TRBD1 (5 bases). Germline V lookup: CDR1 SGHVS, CDR2 FQNEAQ. With 2 bases removed from V and 5 bases from J, the gap between germline ends came to 19 bases. CDR3 length: 17 amino acids. Here the CDR3 reads CASSLIPPRGSDNEQFF. In DNA, the CDR3 is TGTGCCAGCAGCTTAATCCCCCCAAGGGGCTCAGACAATGAGCAGTTCTTC.

This clonotype was detected many times. The CDR3, as DNA: TGTGCCATCAGGGTGGACAGGGACAGCGGCTACACCTTC. The encoded protein is CAIRVDRDSGYTF. The V call is TRBV10-3, the J call TRBJ1-2; TRBD1 matches at 8 bases. The V gene's germline CDR1 is ENHRY and CDR2 SYGVKD. The CDR3 runs to 13 residues. Unmatched junction bases numbered 8, after V lost 6 bases and J lost 8 bases.

This clonotype showed up many times. The chain uses TRBV5-6 and TRBJ2-1, with a weak D call TRBD2 (5 bases). The V gene lost 7 bases and the J gene lost 0 bases, with 20 bases spanning the gap. Germline loops: CDR1 SGHDT, CDR2 YYEEEE. The CDR3 loop spans 17 amino acids. CDR3 amino acids: CASGRGADPSSYNEQFF. The CDR3 DNA reads TGTGCCAGCGGTCGGGGAGCCGATCCCTCCTCCTACAATGAGCAGTTCTTC.

This clonotype was seen repeatedly, ten times or more. V is TRBV4-1 and J is TRBJ1-4; 8 nucleotides match TRBD1. CDR1 and CDR2 (germline): MGHRA, YSYEKL. This CDR3 has 14 residues. Losses at the gene ends were 4 bases for V and 6 bases for J; bases not matched to a gene: 4. CDR3 coding DNA: TGCGCCAGCAGCCTCCGGGGACAGGATGAAAAACTGTTTTTT. This translates into CASSLRGQDEKLFF.

This clonotype has at least ten counts. The genes are TRBV29-1 and TRBJ1-2, with D possibly matching TRBD1 (5 bases). This CDR3 comprises 17 residues. V lost 6 bases, J lost 2 bases, and 25 bases lay in between. Germline V CDR1 and CDR2: SQVTM, ANQGSEA. CDR3: CSVTGTASGPRNYGYTF. As DNA, the CDR3 is TGCAGCGTAACCGGGACCGCATCCGGACCCCGCAACTATGGCTACACCTTC. Full variable domain (rest looked up from reference TRBV29-1 and TRBJ1-2): SAVISQKPSRDICQRGTSLTIQCQVDSQVTMMFWYRQQPGQSLTLIATANQGSEATYESGFVIDKFPISRPNLTFSTLTVSNMSPEDSSIYLCSVTGTASGPRNYGYTFGSGTRLTVV.

This clonotype came up many times. The chain joins TRBV7-9 to TRBJ1-1, with a tentative D call TRBD1 (6 bases). V lost 1 base to trimming and J lost 4 bases, with 10 bases between them. This CDR3 region has 14 residues. In germline, CDR1 is SEHNR, CDR2 FQNEAQ (reference sequence). CDR3 loop: CASSLDREVTEAFF. DNA for the CDR3: TGTGCCAGCAGCTTAGACAGGGAGGTCACTGAAGCTTTCTTT.